These 31 T cell receptor beta chains share one sample of origin, sequenced in a study of cytomegalovirus exposure and HLA in healthy donors. Use of 60 Vbeta and 13 Jbeta primers characterized the PCR. TCRdb's table, derived via immunoSEQ multiplex PCR, lists solely in-frame clones and lacks some. The sample records around 150,000 clones, roughly 70% being singletons. Sequencing was performed on PBMCs. These receptor sequences come from a male donor in good health and CMV-seronegative.

Notes on this clone: Other DNA sequences in the sample encode the same CDR3. Written as DNA, the CDR3 is TGCGCCAGCAGCTCTCAGGGGGCGCAAGAGACCCAGTACTTC. It translates to CASSSQGAQETQYF. The V call is TRBV5-1, the J call TRBJ2-5; 8 bases are shared with TRBD1. Looked up from germline, CDR1 is SGHRS and CDR2 is YFSETQ. V trimming: 3 bases; J trimming: 2 bases; junction bases outside the gene matches: 3. The CDR3 contains 14 residues.

The chain is built from TRBV5-6 and TRBJ1-5; D possibly corresponds to TRBD1 (5 bases). V dropped 0 bases and J dropped 1 base, with 11 bases sitting between them. From germline, CDR1 is SGHDT and CDR2 YYEEEE. This CDR3 has 16 amino acids. The CDR3 nucleotides read TGTGCCAGCAGCTTGGCCGGTCAGGGAAGCAATCAGCCCCAGCATTTT. This translates into CASSLAGQGSNQPQHF.

This sequence joins TRBV7-8 and TRBJ2-3, with 11 nucleotides matching TRBD2. J lost 7 bases, V lost 4 bases, and 19 bases had no gene match. Germline CDR1 SGHVS, CDR2 FQNEAQ. The CDR3 length is 19 residues. The DNA of the CDR3 is TGTGCCAGCAGCTCCCGCCGCCACACTAGCGGGGGCGTCCCGTATACGCAGTATTTT. The encoded protein is CASSSRRHTSGGVPYTQYF.

The CDR3: CASSLQQGDEKLFF. CDR3 sequence (DNA): TGTGCCAGCAGCCTTCAACAGGGGGATGAAAAACTGTTTTTT. V usage is TRBV7-2 and J usage is TRBJ1-4, with TRBD1 matching over 8 bases. Germline CDR1 is SGHTA and CDR2 is FQGNSA. The junction had 5 bases not matched to a gene; V was cut back by 5 bases and J by 6 bases. This CDR3 comprises 14 residues.

This chain links TRBV5-1 with TRBJ1-1; D unresolved. CDR1 is SGHRS, CDR2 YFSETQ, per germline. V was pared by 2 bases and J by 8 bases, with 10 bases between. The CDR3 has 12 residues. In nucleotides, the CDR3 is TGCGCCAGCAGCTTAGAGGGCGCCGAAGCTTTCTTT. Protein sequence: CASSLEGAEAFF.

This clone occurred once. The chain carries TRBV29-1 and TRBJ2-5; 11 nucleotides align to TRBD2. This CDR3 is built from 15 residues. The germline V gene has CDR1 SQVTM and CDR2 ANQGSEA. With V trimmed by 6 bases and J by 5 bases, 11 bases remained unmatched. CDR3 sequence (DNA): TGCAGCGTGCTCGGGACTAGCGGCGACGGGGAGACCCAGTACTTC. Amino acid sequence: CSVLGTSGDGETQYF.

J is TRBJ2-7 and V is TRBV11-2, with 8 bases aligning to TRBD1. Trimming took 5 bases from V and 3 from J; bases not matched to a gene: 9. This CDR3 region has 15 residues. From germline, CDR1 is SGHAT and CDR2 FQNNGV. The CDR3 protein is CASSPIRGRSYEQYF. The CDR3 DNA is TGTGCCAGCAGCCCCATCAGGGGGCGAAGCTACGAGCAGTACTTC. The full variable domain, in which reference TRBV11-2 and TRBJ2-7 provide the parts outside the CDR3, is EAGVAQSPRYKIIEKRQSVAFWCNPISGHATLYWYQQILGQGPKLLIQFQNNGVVDDSQLPKDRFSAERLKGVDSTLKIQPAKLEDSAVYLCASSPIRGRSYEQYFGPGTRLTVT.

In its sample, this clone was seen once. The chain carries TRBV28 and TRBJ2-7, with TRBD2 matching 11 bases. V lost 5 bases to trimming and J lost 2 bases; unmatched junction nucleotides: 11. The CDR3 sequence is 17 residues long. CDR1 is MDHEN, CDR2 SYDVKM, per germline. The CDR3 bases are TGTGCCAGCAGTCCCAACCCCGGACTAGCGGGCACCTACGAGCAGTACTTC. This sequence encodes CASSPNPGLAGTYEQYF.

V usage is TRBV25-1 and J usage is TRBJ1-2, with no clear D. Germline V gene sequence: CDR1 MGHDK, CDR2 SYGVNS. Trimming shortened V by 2 bases and J by 0 bases, and 13 bases separated the two germline ends. The CDR3 spans 16 residues. CDR3 amino acids: CASSEQGGSSNYGYTF. The CDR3 DNA sequence: TGTGCCAGCAGTGAACAAGGAGGGAGTTCTAACTATGGCTACACCTTC.

Only one count was recorded for this clone. This chain joins TRBV6-1 and TRBJ2-3; TRBD2 matches at 8 bases. Germline V lookup: CDR1 MNHNS, CDR2 SASEGT. The V segment lost 10 bases and the J segment 3 bases; nucleotides outside the gene matches: 6. The CDR3 loop spans 13 amino acids. Written as DNA, the CDR3 is TGTGCCATCTTAACGGGGGGGACAGATACGCAGTATTTT. It translates to CAILTGGTDTQYF.

The gene calls are TRBV7-5 and TRBJ2-1; the table calls TRBD2, which could not be checked here. TRBV7-5 is classified as a pseudogene. The CDR3 runs 16 residues. In nucleotides, the CDR3 is TGTGCCAGAAGCGAGGGACTAGCGATCTCCTACAATGAGCAGTTCTTC. Protein product: CARSEGLAISYNEQFF.

The genes are TRBV27 and TRBJ2-7; 7 nucleotides agree with TRBD1. This CDR3 has 12 residues. The germline gives CDR1 MNHEY, CDR2 SMNVEV (reference sequence). J gave up 7 bases and V 5 bases, and 5 bases lay outside the gene matches. The CDR3 here is CASSVYRGEQYF. The CDR3 bases are TGTGCCAGCAGTGTATACAGGGGAGAGCAGTACTTC.

V usage is TRBV6-1 and J usage is TRBJ2-5, with D tentatively TRBD2 (6 bases). V gave up 11 bases and J gave up 7 bases, with 20 bases separating them. CDR1 MNHNS and CDR2 SASEGT come from the germline V gene. CDR3 length: 13 residues. This CDR3 is CAGALAATGTQYF. Written as DNA, the CDR3 is TGTGCCGGGGCACTAGCAGCGACGGGGACCCAGTACTTC.

The chain is built from TRBV29-1 and TRBJ1-5; 7 bases line up with TRBD1. The junction had 11 bases not matched to a gene; V was cut back by 6 bases and J by 3 bases. This CDR3 spans 15 amino acids. The germline CDR1 and CDR2 sequences are SQVTM and ANQGSEA. The CDR3 loop reads CSVLLPGQTNQPQHF. The CDR3 region has the DNA TGCAGCGTCCTACTGCCGGGACAGACCAATCAGCCCCAGCATTTT.

The chain couples TRBV28 to TRBJ2-1, with a weak D call TRBD2 (6 bases). V lost 5 bases and J lost 2, with 19 bases in between. Germline values: CDR1 MDHEN, CDR2 SYDVKM. This CDR3 contains 17 residues. CDR3 nucleotides: TGTGCCAGCAGTCCGTTCCCTCTAGCGATCCCCTACAATGAGCAGTTCTTC. As protein: CASSPFPLAIPYNEQFF.

The chain recombines TRBV28 with TRBJ2-1, with 14 positions matching TRBD2. CDR1 MDHEN and CDR2 SYDVKM come from the germline V gene. This CDR3 comprises 15 residues. Trimming cost V 6 bases and J 9 bases; bases outside gene matches: 7. The CDR3 loop reads CASSPGTSGGGEQFF. CDR3 nucleotide sequence: TGTGCCAGCAGCCCTGGGACTAGCGGGGGAGGTGAGCAGTTCTTC.

This clone was observed a few times. The chain has TRBV6-1 and TRBJ1-1; the match to TRBD1 covers 8 bases. This CDR3 has 17 amino acids. V gave up 3 bases and J gave up 1 base; unmatched junction bases: 10. The V gene's germline CDR1 is MNHNS and CDR2 SASEGT. The CDR3 DNA reads as TGTGCCAGCAGTGAGTTGTACGGGACAGGTCCGAACACTGAAGCTTTCTTT. Amino acids: CASSELYGTGPNTEAFF.

This clone was found a few times. The chain uses TRBV2 and TRBJ2-5; 8 bases agree with TRBD1. The CDR3 contains 16 residues. Losses at the gene ends were 5 bases for V and 1 base for J; bases not matched to a gene: 9. Germline CDR1 SNHLY, CDR2 FYNNEI. The CDR3 spells CASSLGQGRGQETQYF. For the CDR3, the DNA is TGTGCCAGCAGTCTTGGACAGGGTAGAGGCCAAGAGACCCAGTACTTC.

The rearrangement links TRBV6-5 to TRBJ2-5; 8 bases fit TRBD2. Germline V lookup: CDR1 MNHEY, CDR2 SVGAGI. The CDR3 runs to 15 residues. The V segment lost 6 bases and the J segment 5 bases; nucleotides outside the gene matches: 11. CDR3 sequence (DNA): TGTGCCAGCAGGAAAGCCGGGGGGGGAGAGGAGACCCAGTACTTC. This codes for CASRKAGGGEETQYF.

The genes are TRBV5-4 and TRBJ1-1; D is uncertain. Germline values: CDR1 SGHNT, CDR2 YYREEE (reference sequence). The CDR3 consists of 14 residues. Trimming stripped 4 bases from V and 5 bases from J, with 15 bases between. CDR3 nucleotide sequence: TGTGCCAGCAGCACCAGCCCCGGGAGGACTGAAGCTTTCTTT. It yields the protein CASSTSPGRTEAFF.

This clone came up once. The chain recombines TRBV5-1 with TRBJ2-2; D uncertain. Per the germline V gene, CDR1 is SGHRS and CDR2 is YFSETQ. Trimming stripped 4 bases from V and 0 bases from J, with 16 bases between. The CDR3 length is 17 residues. The CDR3 protein is CASSPEYSLANTGELFF. Written as DNA, the CDR3 is TGCGCCAGCAGCCCAGAATACAGTTTAGCGAACACCGGGGAGCTGTTTTTT.

V is TRBV2 and J is TRBJ1-4, with 8 nucleotides matching TRBD1. The germline V gene encodes CDR1 SNHLY and CDR2 FYNNEI. CDR3 length: 16 residues. Germline trimming cut 3 bases from V and 3 bases from J; bases unmatched to any gene: 6. CDR3 DNA: TGTGCCAGCAGTGAGGGGCAGGGGGCAGCTAATGAAAAACTGTTTTTT. It specifies CASSEGQGAANEKLFF.

The chain uses TRBV2 and TRBJ2-1, with D unclear. Trimming left V 5 bases short and J 7 bases short, with 9 bases between. The CDR3 totals 12 residues. Germline V gene data show CDR1 as SNHLY and CDR2 as FYNNEI. The chain's CDR3 is CASSFTSNEQFF. As DNA, the CDR3 is TGTGCCAGCAGTTTTACTTCGAATGAGCAGTTCTTC.

About this clone: Other DNA variants within this sample encode the same CDR3. The chain links TRBV7-2 to TRBJ1-3; D gene uncertain. Trimming removed 4 bases from V and 2 bases from J, with 6 bases in between. CDR1 and CDR2 (germline): SGHTA, FQGNSA. CDR3 length equals 13 residues. CDR3 nucleotide sequence: TGTGCCAGCAGCTCCTCTCCTGGAAACACCATATATTTT. Translation: CASSSSPGNTIYF.

The chain carries TRBV15 and TRBJ2-7; 7 positions match TRBD1. The CDR3 totals 15 residues. The V gene end was trimmed by 1 base and the J gene end by 0 bases; junction bases not matched to a gene: 3. CDR1 and CDR2 from the germline V gene are LNHNV and YYDKDF (reference sequence). CDR3 sequence: CATSRGQGRSYEQYF. The CDR3 region has the DNA TGTGCCACCAGCAGAGGACAGGGCCGCTCCTACGAGCAGTACTTC.

This sequence joins TRBV7-3 and TRBJ2-1; possibly TRBD2 for D (5 bases). V lost 2 bases and J 0 bases, leaving 8 bases between the germline ends. The CDR3 has 15 residues. Germline V gives CDR1 SGHTA, CDR2 FQGTGA. The CDR3 reads CASSLLGGSYNEQFF. Here the CDR3 DNA reads TGTGCCAGCAGCTTACTAGGAGGCTCCTACAATGAGCAGTTCTTC. Full variable domain (missing parts from reference TRBV7-3 and TRBJ2-1): GAGVSQTPSNKVTEKGKYVELRCDPISGHTALYWYRQSLGQGPEFLIYFQGTGAADDSGLPNDRFFAVRPEGSVSTLKIQRTERGDSAVYLCASSLLGGSYNEQFFGPGTRLTVL.

This clone was seen once. The chain employs TRBV7-7 and TRBJ2-7; TRBD2 aligns across 8 bases. From germline, CDR1 is SSHAT and CDR2 FNYEAQ (reference sequence). The CDR3 is made up of 16 amino acids. The V gene end was trimmed by 3 bases and the J gene end by 2 bases; junction bases not matched to a gene: 9. Written as DNA, the CDR3 is TGTGCCAGCAGCTTTCGTCGGGAGGGGGTAGCCTACGAGCAGTACTTC. It encodes CASSFRREGVAYEQYF.

The V and J genes are TRBV19 and TRBJ2-2; 7 bases are a match to TRBD1. V shed 6 bases, J shed 1 base, and the junction held 14 bases outside the gene matches. The CDR3 totals 18 residues. CDR1 is LNHDA, CDR2 SQIVND, per germline (reference sequence). This CDR3 is CASRTTRTGGWNTGELFF. The DNA for the CDR3 is TGTGCCAGTAGGACCACGAGGACAGGCGGGTGGAACACCGGGGAGCTGTTTTTT.

This clone was counted once. This chain links TRBV29-1 with TRBJ2-3; 7 positions match TRBD2. The CDR3 sequence is 14 residues long. The V gene's germline CDR1 is SQVTM and CDR2 ANQGSEA. J lost 2 bases, V lost 8 bases, and 10 bases had no gene match. Written as DNA, the CDR3 is TGCAGCACTGGGGCTAGCGGAGCCACAGATACGCAGTATTTT. It is translated as CSTGASGATDTQYF.

CDR3 region: CASTDTGGTGELFF. In nucleotides, the CDR3 is TGTGCCAGTACCGATACAGGGGGCACCGGGGAGCTGTTTTTT. This chain uses TRBV19 with TRBJ2-2; TRBD1 matches 8 bases. Looked up from germline, CDR1 is LNHDA and CDR2 is SQIVND (reference sequence). The CDR3 has 14 amino acids. Germline trimming cut 7 bases from V and 4 bases from J; bases unmatched to any gene: 5. Full variable domain (remainder filled in from reference TRBV19 and TRBJ2-2): DGGITQSPKYLFRKEGQNVTLSCEQNLNHDAMYWYRQDPGQGLRLIYYSQIVNDFQKGDIAEGYSVSREKKESFPLTVTSAQKNPTAFYLCASTDTGGTGELFFGEGSRLTVL.

The chain links TRBV4-3 to TRBJ2-3; D possibly corresponds to TRBD2 (6 bases). Per the germline V gene, CDR1 is LGHNA and CDR2 is YSLEER. There are 14 residues in the CDR3. V was shortened by 0 bases and J by 8 bases, with 12 bases between the two germline ends. DNA for the CDR3: TGCGCCAGCAGCCAAGATGGGGACTGGTCTACGCAGTATTTT. Its protein product is CASSQDGDWSTQYF.